The present T cell receptor (beta chain) was sequenced within a study of preoperative IRX-2 immunotherapy in early breast cancer. Treatment here: preoperative locoregional IRX-2 cytokine immunotherapy. Preoperative locoregional IRX-2 cytokine immunotherapy was tested in the phase Ib source study. Trimming at V came to 6 bases and at J to 0 bases, leaving 7 bases not matched to a gene. CDR1 is MNHEY and CDR2 is SMNVEV in the germline V gene (reference sequence). The CDR3 length is 15 residues. Here immunoSEQ multiplex PCR was the method, and the copy in TCRdb shows in-frame clones only, minus some. The profile shows 25,000 to 30,000 clones, 85% to 90% of them singletons.

The sample here was taken from a patient treated with IRX-2 immunotherapy. The receptor's source is a human donor with breast cancer. J is TRBJ1-2 and V is TRBV27, with TRBD1 matching 7 bases. The CDR3 loop is CASRYRDRANYGYTF. CDR3 DNA sequence: TGTGCCAGCAGATACCGGGACAGAGCTAACTATGGCTACACCTTC.